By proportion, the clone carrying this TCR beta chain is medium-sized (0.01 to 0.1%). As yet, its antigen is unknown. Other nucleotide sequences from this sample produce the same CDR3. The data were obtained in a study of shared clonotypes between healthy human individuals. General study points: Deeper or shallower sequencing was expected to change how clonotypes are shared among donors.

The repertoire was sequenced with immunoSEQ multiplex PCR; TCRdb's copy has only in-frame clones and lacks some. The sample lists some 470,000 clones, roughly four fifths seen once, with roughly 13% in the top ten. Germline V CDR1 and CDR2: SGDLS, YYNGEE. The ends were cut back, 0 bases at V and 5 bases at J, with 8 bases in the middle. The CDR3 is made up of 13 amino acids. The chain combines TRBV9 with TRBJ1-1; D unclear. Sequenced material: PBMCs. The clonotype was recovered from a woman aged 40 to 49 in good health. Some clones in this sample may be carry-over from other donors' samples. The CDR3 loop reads CASSVGSGTEAFF. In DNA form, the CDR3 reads TGTGCCAGCAGCGTAGGATCGGGGACTGAAGCTTTCTTT.